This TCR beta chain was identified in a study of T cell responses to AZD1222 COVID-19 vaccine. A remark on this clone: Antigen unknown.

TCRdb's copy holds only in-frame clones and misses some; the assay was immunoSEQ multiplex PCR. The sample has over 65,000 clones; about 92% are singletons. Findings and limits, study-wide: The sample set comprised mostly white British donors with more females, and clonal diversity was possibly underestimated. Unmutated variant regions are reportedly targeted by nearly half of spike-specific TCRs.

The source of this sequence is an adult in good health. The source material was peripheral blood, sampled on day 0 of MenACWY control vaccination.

The CDR3 is CASSLEEGFSSYNSPLHF. CDR3 sequence (DNA): TGTGCCAGCAGCTTAGAGGAGGGGTTCAGCTCCTATAATTCACCCCTCCACTTT. This chain uses TRBV7-6 with TRBJ1-6; TRBD1 is a possible D gene (5 bases). CDR1 and CDR2 (germline): SGHVS, FNYEAQ. V lost 1 base, J lost 0 bases, and 13 bases lay in between. There are 18 residues in the CDR3.